This T cell receptor beta chain was sequenced for a study of persistence of HIV-infected CD4 T cells. In the study overall: A larger, less memory-rich fraction responded to anti-CD3/anti-CD28 beads than to antigen. Study results and caveats: CMV- and Gag-responding cells had lower TCRbeta richness than CD3/CD28-responding cells.

The immunoSEQ assay was version 4, run in survey mode. Using immunoSEQ multiplex PCR, the repertoire was profiled, and TCRdb retains in-frame clones only, with some absent. The table lists 40,000 to 55,000 clones, more than 80% of them singletons, with about 3% in the top ten. Nonspecific anti-CD3/anti-CD28 bead stimulation represents the broad CD4+ T cell repertoire. Responding CD4+ T cells were sorted by upregulation of both CD40 ligand and CD69. These HIV-1-infected adults initiated suppressive ART in chronic infection. Donors had undetectable plasma HIV-1 RNA, under 50 copies/mL, for 4+ years. Per the germline V gene, CDR1 is MNHEY and CDR2 is SVGAGI. The V end was cut by 2 bases, the J end by 5 bases, with 9 bases between. This CDR3 spans 13 amino acids. Points on this clone: As yet, its antigen is unknown.

Material: CD4+ T cells sorted from PBMCs after 18-hour stimulation, obtained from a patient who received antiretroviral therapy. This receptor was taken from an adult woman with HIV who was CMV-seropositive. The J gene is TRBJ1-1, the V gene TRBV6-5, with D uncertain. As DNA, the CDR3 is TGTGCCAGCAGTTACGCGTCGCGGACTGAAGCTTTCTTT. This gives the protein CASSYASRTEAFF.